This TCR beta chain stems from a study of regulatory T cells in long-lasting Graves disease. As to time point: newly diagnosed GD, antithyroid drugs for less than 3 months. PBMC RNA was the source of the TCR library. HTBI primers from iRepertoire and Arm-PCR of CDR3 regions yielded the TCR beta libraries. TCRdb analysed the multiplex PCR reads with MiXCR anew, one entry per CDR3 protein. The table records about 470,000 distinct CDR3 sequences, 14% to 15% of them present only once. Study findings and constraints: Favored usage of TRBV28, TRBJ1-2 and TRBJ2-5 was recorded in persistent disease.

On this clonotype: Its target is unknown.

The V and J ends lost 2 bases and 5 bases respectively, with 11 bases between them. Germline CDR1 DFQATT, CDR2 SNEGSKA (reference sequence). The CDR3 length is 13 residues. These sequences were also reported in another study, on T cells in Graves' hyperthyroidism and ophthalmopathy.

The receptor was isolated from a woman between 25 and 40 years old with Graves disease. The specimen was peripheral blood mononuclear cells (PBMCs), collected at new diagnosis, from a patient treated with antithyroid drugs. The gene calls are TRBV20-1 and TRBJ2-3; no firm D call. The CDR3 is CSARFTHGDTQYF. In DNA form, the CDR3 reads TGCAGTGCTAGATTTACCCACGGAGATACGCAGTATTTT.